This T cell receptor (beta chain) comes out of a study of control samples from healthy donors and cancer patients. Repertoires were generated with immunoSEQ multiplex PCR, while TCRdb's copy carries only in-frame clones and drops some. The sample lists tens of thousands of clones; around nine tenths were seen once. This CDR3 has 14 amino acids. The V and J ends lost 3 bases and 2 bases respectively, with 11 bases between them. CDR1 and CDR2 (germline): DFQATT, SNEGSKA (reference sequence). The TCR comes from a man aged 25 to 40 with colorectal cancer. The chain couples TRBV20-1 to TRBJ1-5; D is undetermined. Sequences were obtained from PBMCs. The DNA for the CDR3 is TGCAGTGCTAGTAACATGCAGCGCAATCAGCCCCAGCATTTT. Translation gives CSASNMQRNQPQHF.